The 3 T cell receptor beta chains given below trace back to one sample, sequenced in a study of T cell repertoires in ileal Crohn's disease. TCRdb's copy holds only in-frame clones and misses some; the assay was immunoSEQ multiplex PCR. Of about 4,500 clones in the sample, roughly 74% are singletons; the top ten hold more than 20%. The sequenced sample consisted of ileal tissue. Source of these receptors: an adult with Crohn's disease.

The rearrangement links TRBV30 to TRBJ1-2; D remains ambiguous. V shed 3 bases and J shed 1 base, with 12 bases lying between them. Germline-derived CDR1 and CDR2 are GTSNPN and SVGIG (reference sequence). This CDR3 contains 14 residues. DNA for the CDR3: TGTGCCTGGAGCGCACTGAGGATTAACTATGGCTACACCTTC. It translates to CAWSALRINYGYTF.

In DNA, the CDR3 is TGTGCCAGCAGTGTGGGACAGGGTACGTTTAGAGCTTTCTTT. Translated, it gives CASSVGQGTFRAFF. This rearrangement joins TRBV6-1 to TRBJ1-1; TRBD1 matches 9 bases. The V gene end was trimmed by 4 bases and the J gene end by 10 bases; junction bases not matched to a gene: 10. CDR3 length: 14 amino acids. Looked up from germline, CDR1 is MNHNS and CDR2 is SASEGT.

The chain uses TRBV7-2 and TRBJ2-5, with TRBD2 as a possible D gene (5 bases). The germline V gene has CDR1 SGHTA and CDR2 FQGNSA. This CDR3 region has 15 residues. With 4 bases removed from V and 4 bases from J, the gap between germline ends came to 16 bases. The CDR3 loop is CASSSGMGGRETQYF. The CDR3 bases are TGTGCCAGCAGCTCCGGGATGGGTGGGCGAGAGACCCAGTACTTC.